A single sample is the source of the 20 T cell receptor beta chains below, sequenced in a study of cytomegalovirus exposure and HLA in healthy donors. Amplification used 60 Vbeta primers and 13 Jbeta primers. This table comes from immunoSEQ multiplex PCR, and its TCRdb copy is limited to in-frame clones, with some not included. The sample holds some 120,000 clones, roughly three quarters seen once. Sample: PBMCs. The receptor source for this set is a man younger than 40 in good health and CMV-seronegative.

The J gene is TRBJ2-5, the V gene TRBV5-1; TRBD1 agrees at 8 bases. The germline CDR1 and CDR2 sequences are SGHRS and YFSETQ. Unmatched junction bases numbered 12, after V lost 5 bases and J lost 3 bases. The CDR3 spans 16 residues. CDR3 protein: CASRLNRDRLKETQYF. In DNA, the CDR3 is TGCGCCAGCAGATTAAACCGGGACAGGCTGAAAGAGACCCAGTACTTC.

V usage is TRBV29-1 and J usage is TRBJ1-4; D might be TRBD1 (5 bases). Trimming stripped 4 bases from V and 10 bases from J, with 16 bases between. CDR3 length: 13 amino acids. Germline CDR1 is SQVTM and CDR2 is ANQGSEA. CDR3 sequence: CSVGSGDWGKLFF. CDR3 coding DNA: TGCAGCGTTGGGTCGGGGGATTGGGGAAAACTGTTTTTT.

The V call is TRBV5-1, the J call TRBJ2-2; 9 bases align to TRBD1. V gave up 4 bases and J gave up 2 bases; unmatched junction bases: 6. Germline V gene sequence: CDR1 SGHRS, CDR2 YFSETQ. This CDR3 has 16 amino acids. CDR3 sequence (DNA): TGCGCCAGCAGCCCCTACAGGGGGCTTAACACCGGGGAGCTGTTTTTT. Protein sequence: CASSPYRGLNTGELFF. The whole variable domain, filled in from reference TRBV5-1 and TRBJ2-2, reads KAGVTQTPRYLIKTRGQQVTLSCSPISGHRSVSWYQQTPGQGLQFLFEYFSETQRNKGNFPGRFSGRQFSNSRSEMNVSTLELGDSALYLCASSPYRGLNTGELFFGEGSRLTVL.

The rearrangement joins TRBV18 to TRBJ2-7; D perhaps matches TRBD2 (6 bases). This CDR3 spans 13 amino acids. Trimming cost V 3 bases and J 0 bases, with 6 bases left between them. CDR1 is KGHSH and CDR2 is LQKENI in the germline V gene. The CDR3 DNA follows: TGTGCCAGCTCACCCGGGAGCTCCTACGAGCAGTACTTC. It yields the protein CASSPGSSYEQYF.

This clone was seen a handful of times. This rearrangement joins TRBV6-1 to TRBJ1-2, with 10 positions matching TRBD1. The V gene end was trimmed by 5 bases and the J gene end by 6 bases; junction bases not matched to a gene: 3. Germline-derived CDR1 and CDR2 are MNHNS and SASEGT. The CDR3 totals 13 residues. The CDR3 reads CASSSGTGDGYTF. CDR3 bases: TGTGCCAGCAGTTCCGGGACAGGGGATGGCTACACCTTC.

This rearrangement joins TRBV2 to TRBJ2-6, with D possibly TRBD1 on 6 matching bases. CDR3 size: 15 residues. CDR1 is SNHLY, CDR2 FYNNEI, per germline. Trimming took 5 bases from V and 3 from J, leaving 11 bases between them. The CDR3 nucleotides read TGTGCCAGCAGTAGGGGGTTCAATGGGGCCAACGTCCTGACTTTC. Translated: CASSRGFNGANVLTF. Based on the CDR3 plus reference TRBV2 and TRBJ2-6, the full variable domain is EPEVTQTPSHQVTQMGQEVILRCVPISNHLYFYWYRQILGQKVEFLVSFYNNEISEKSEIFDDQFSVERPDGSNFTLKIRSTKLEDSAMYFCASSRGFNGANVLTFGAGSRLTVL.

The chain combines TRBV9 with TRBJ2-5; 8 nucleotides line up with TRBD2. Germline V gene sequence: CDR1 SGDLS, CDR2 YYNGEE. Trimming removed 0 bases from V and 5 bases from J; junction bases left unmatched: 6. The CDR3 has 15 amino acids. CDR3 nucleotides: TGTGCCAGCAGCGTAGATCGGGGGGGGCCGGAGACCCAGTACTTC. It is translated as CASSVDRGGPETQYF.

The CDR3 DNA reads as TGTGCCAGCACCCCCGGGGATCTTAGCAATCAGCCCCAGCATTTT. It codes for CASTPGDLSNQPQHF. The chain is built from TRBV28 and TRBJ1-5; D is ambiguous. This CDR3 has 15 residues. V was cut by 7 bases and J by 0 bases, with 13 bases left in between. The germline V gene encodes CDR1 MDHEN and CDR2 SYDVKM.

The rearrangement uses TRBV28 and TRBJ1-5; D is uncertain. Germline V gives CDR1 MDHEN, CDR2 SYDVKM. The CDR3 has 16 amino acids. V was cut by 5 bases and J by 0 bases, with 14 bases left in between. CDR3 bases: TGTGCCAGCAGTCCACCCGGGATGTATAGCAATCAGCCCCAGCATTTT. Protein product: CASSPPGMYSNQPQHF.

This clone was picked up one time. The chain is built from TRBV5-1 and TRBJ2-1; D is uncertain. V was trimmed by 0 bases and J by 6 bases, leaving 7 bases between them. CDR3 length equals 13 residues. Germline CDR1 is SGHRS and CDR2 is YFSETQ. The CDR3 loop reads CASSLGQVNEQFF. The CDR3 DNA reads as TGCGCCAGCAGCTTGGGGCAGGTCAATGAGCAGTTCTTC.

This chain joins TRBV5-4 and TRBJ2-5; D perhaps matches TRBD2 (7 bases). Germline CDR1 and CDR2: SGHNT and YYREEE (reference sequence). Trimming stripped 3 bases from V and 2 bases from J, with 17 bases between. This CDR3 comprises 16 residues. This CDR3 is CASSYSPKGGQETQYF. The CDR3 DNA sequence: TGTGCCAGCAGCTACTCCCCCAAGGGGGGGCAAGAGACCCAGTACTTC.

CDR3 nucleotides: TGTGCCAGCAGTAAGACCCCTTACTACGAAGGGCAGTACTTC. Translated, it gives CASSKTPYYEGQYF. This chain uses TRBV25-1 with TRBJ2-7; unclear D gene. The CDR3 is 14 residues long. From germline, CDR1 is MGHDK and CDR2 SYGVNS. V lost 5 bases and J lost 9, with 20 bases in between.

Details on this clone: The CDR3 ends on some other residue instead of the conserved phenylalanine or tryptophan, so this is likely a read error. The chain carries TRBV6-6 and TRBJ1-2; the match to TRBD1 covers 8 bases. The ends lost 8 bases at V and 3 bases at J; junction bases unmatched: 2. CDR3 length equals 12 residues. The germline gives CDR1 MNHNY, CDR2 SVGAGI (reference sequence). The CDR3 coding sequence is TGTGCCAGCGACAGGGGAGACTATGGCTACACCGTC. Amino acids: CASDRGDYGYTV.

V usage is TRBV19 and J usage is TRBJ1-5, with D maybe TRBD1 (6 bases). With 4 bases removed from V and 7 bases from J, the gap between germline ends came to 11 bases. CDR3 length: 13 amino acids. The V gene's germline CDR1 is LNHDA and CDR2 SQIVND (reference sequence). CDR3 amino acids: CASSKGGLQPQHF. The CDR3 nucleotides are TGTGCCAGTAGTAAGGGGGGGCTCCAGCCCCAGCATTTT.

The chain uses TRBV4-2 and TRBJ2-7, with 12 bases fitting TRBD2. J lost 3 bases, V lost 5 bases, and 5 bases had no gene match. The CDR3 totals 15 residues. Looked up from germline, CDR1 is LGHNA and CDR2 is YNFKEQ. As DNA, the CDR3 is TGTGCCAGCAGCTACGCGACTAGCGGGAGCTACGAGCAGTACTTC. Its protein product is CASSYATSGSYEQYF.

The CDR3: CASSPVGREGGETQYF. The CDR3 region has the DNA TGCGCCAGCAGCCCTGTTGGGCGGGAGGGCGGAGAGACCCAGTACTTC. The gene calls are TRBV5-1 and TRBJ2-5, with 9 positions matching TRBD2. Germline CDR1 reads SGHRS; CDR2 reads YFSETQ. The ends lost 4 bases at V and 4 bases at J; junction bases unmatched: 11. The CDR3 sequence is 16 residues long.

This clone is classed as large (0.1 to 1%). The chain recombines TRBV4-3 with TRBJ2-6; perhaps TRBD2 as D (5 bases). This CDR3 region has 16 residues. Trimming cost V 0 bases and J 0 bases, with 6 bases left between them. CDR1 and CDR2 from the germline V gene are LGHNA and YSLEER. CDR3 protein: CASSQEGLSGANVLTF. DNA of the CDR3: TGCGCCAGCAGCCAAGAAGGACTCTCTGGGGCCAACGTCCTGACTTTC.

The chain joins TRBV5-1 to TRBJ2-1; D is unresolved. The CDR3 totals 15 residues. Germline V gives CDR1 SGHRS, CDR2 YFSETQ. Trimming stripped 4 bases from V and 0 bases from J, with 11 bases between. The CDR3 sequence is CASSLDLSSYNEQFF. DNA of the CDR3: TGCGCCAGCAGCCTCGACTTAAGCTCCTACAATGAGCAGTTCTTC. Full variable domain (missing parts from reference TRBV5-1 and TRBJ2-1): KAGVTQTPRYLIKTRGQQVTLSCSPISGHRSVSWYQQTPGQGLQFLFEYFSETQRNKGNFPGRFSGRQFSNSRSEMNVSTLELGDSALYLCASSLDLSSYNEQFFGPGTRLTVL.

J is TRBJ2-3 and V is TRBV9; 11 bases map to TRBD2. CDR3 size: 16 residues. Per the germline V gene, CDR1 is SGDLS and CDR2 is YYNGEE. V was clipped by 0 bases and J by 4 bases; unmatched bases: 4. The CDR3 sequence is CASSVGGGLAADTQYF. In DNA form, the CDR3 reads TGTGCCAGCAGCGTAGGTGGGGGACTAGCGGCAGATACGCAGTATTTT.

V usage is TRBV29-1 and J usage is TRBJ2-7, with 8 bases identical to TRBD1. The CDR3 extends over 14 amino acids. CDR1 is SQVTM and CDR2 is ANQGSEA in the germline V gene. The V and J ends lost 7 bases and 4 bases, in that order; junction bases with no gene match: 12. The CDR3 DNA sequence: TGCAGCGCCAGGACCCGACAGGGGAGGTACGAGCAGTACTTC. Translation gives CSARTRQGRYEQYF.